One sample yielded the 22 T cell receptor beta chains listed below, sequenced in a study of OX40 agonist ivuxolimab in advanced cancers. TCRdb's copy holds only in-frame clones and misses some; the assay was immunoSEQ multiplex PCR. The table has about 48,000 clones, around 90% seen once. Here the sequenced sample was CD4+ or CD8+ T cells sorted from blood, taken in a trial of the OX40 agonist ivuxolimab. The receptors come from an adult with an advanced solid tumor such as melanoma, head and neck, liver or kidney cancer.

J is TRBJ1-2 and V is TRBV2, with D possibly being TRBD1 (5 bases). Trimming removed 3 bases from V and 2 bases from J, with 13 bases in between. The CDR3 consists of 15 residues. CDR1 and CDR2 from the germline V gene are SNHLY and FYNNEI. The CDR3 region is CASSDRRDGNYGYTF. The CDR3 coding sequence is TGTGCCAGCAGTGATAGACGGGACGGAAACTATGGCTACACCTTC.

V gene TRBV6-5 combines with J gene TRBJ2-7; the match to TRBD1 covers 7 bases. CDR1 MNHEY and CDR2 SVGAGI come from the germline V gene. Trimming removed 5 bases from V and 6 bases from J; junction bases left unmatched: 4. This CDR3 has 12 amino acids. The CDR3 coding sequence is TGTGCCAGCAGTACTCCAGGGGGCGAGCAGTACTTC. Its translation is CASSTPGGEQYF.

The V and J genes are TRBV5-1 and TRBJ1-1; D unclear. Germline V CDR1 and CDR2: SGHRS, YFSETQ. The V end was cut by 0 bases, the J end by 2 bases, with 2 bases between. This CDR3 has 12 amino acids. The CDR3 DNA is TGCGCCAGCAGCTTGGATAACACTGAAGCTTTCTTT. Its translation: CASSLDNTEAFF.

The rearrangement links TRBV10-3 to TRBJ2-5; 9 bases map to TRBD2. With V trimmed by 5 bases and J by 1 base, 5 bases remained unmatched. CDR3 length: 15 residues. CDR1 ENHRY and CDR2 SYGVKD come from the germline V gene. The CDR3 loop is CAISPSTSGQETQYF. The CDR3 DNA is TGTGCCATCAGTCCCTCGACTAGCGGCCAAGAGACCCAGTACTTC.

This clone showed up just once. The chain couples TRBV27 to TRBJ2-7, with D perhaps given as TRBD1 or TRBD2 (5 bases each). V was clipped by 5 bases and J by 4 bases, with 12 bases between them. This CDR3 comprises 13 residues. The germline V gene has CDR1 MNHEY and CDR2 SMNVEV (reference sequence). The CDR3 spells CASSPLGPYEQYV. The CDR3 nucleotides read TGTGCCAGCAGTCCACTGGGACCTTACGAGCAGTACGTC.

This chain uses TRBV6-4 with TRBJ2-3; D may be TRBD1 (6 bases). Per the germline V gene, CDR1 is MRHNA and CDR2 is SNTAGT. This CDR3 contains 16 residues. V was clipped by 0 bases and J by 1 base, with 11 bases between them. This CDR3 reads CASSDSQGSGTDTQYF. The CDR3 coding sequence is TGTGCCAGCAGTGACTCACAGGGCAGCGGCACAGATACGCAGTATTTT.

The CDR3 DNA follows: TGCGCCAGCAGCTTGAACACAGGGGCTACGACCTATAATTCACCCCTCCACTTT. It encodes CASSLNTGATTYNSPLHF. The chain joins TRBV5-1 to TRBJ1-6; 7 bases are shared with TRBD1. CDR1 and CDR2 from the germline V gene are SGHRS and YFSETQ. This CDR3 is 18 amino acids long. V gave up 1 base and J gave up 2 bases; unmatched junction bases: 9. The whole variable domain, remainder taken from reference TRBV5-1 and TRBJ1-6, is KAGVTQTPRYLIKTRGQQVTLSCSPISGHRSVSWYQQTPGQGLQFLFEYFSETQRNKGNFPGRFSGRQFSNSRSEMNVSTLELGDSALYLCASSLNTGATTYNSPLHFGNGTRLTVT.

This clone was counted only a few times. This CDR3 is also generated by other DNA sequences in the sample. This chain connects TRBV19 to TRBJ1-6; possible D gene TRBD1, 5 bases. CDR1 LNHDA and CDR2 SQIVND come from the germline V gene (reference sequence). V shed 3 bases and J shed 9 bases, with 12 bases lying between them. The CDR3 is 14 amino acids. The CDR3 nucleotides are TGTGCCAGTAGTATGGGGGGTCGAGGTTCACCCCTCCACTTT. Its protein is CASSMGGRGSPLHF.

The chain has TRBV5-1 and TRBJ2-2, with no clear D. The germline V and J ends were trimmed by 0 bases and 4 bases, with 10 bases remaining between them. The CDR3 sequence is 15 residues long. Per germline, CDR1 SGHRS and CDR2 YFSETQ. CDR3 nucleotides: TGCGCCAGCAGCTTGGCGGCTTTGGGCACCGGGGAGCTGTTTTTT. Protein product: CASSLAALGTGELFF.

V gene TRBV28 combines with J gene TRBJ1-3; D gene ambiguous. Germline CDR1 and CDR2: MDHEN and SYDVKM. V was shortened by 2 bases and J by 4 bases, with 3 bases between the two germline ends. This CDR3 contains 12 residues. This CDR3 reads CASSLLGNTIYF. CDR3 bases: TGTGCCAGCAGTTTACTCGGAAACACCATATATTTT. The full variable domain, its missing parts supplied by reference TRBV28 and TRBJ1-3, is DVKVTQSSRYLVKRTGEKVFLECVQDMDHENMFWYRQDPGLGLRLIYFSYDVKMKEKGDIPEGYSVSREKKERFSLILESASTNQTSMYLCASSLLGNTIYFGEGSWLTVV.

The chain couples TRBV28 to TRBJ1-4, with D possibly matching TRBD1 (5 bases). Germline V lookup: CDR1 MDHEN, CDR2 SYDVKM. V was pared by 3 bases and J by 5 bases, with 16 bases between. The CDR3 length is 16 residues. CDR3 sequence: CASSFPLRGGNEKLFF. CDR3 nucleotide sequence: TGTGCCAGCAGTTTCCCCCTACGGGGGGGGAATGAAAAACTGTTTTTT.

V and J are TRBV6-5 and TRBJ1-5; D is uncertain. The CDR3 totals 14 residues. Germline V CDR1 and CDR2: MNHEY, SVGAGI. The V and J ends lost 0 bases and 5 bases respectively, with 8 bases between them. The DNA for the CDR3 is TGTGCCAGCAGTTACTCGAGAACTGATCAGCCCCAGCATTTT. Residues: CASSYSRTDQPQHF.

The chain joins TRBV11-1 to TRBJ2-5; 7 nucleotides agree with TRBD2. This CDR3 region has 15 residues. The V and J ends lost 5 bases and 3 bases, in that order; junction bases with no gene match: 9. CDR1 is SGHAT, CDR2 FQDESV, per germline (reference sequence). CDR3 DNA sequence: TGTGCCAGCAGCCTTTGGGCTAGCGGAAAAGAGACCCAGTACTTC. Its protein is CASSLWASGKETQYF. Full variable domain (remainder filled in from reference TRBV11-1 and TRBJ2-5): EAEVAQSPRYKITEKSQAVAFWCDPISGHATLYWYRQILGQGPELLVQFQDESVVDDSQLPKDRFSAERLKGVDSTLKIQPAELGDSAMYLCASSLWASGKETQYFGPGTRLLVL.

V usage is TRBV6-5 and J usage is TRBJ1-2, with 8 bases identical to TRBD1. Germline V CDR1 and CDR2: MNHEY, SVGAGI. This CDR3 is 15 amino acids long. V trimming: 4 bases; J trimming: 9 bases; junction bases outside the gene matches: 13. The CDR3 DNA sequence: TGTGCCAGCAGTTCCTCCGGGACAGGCCTTCGGAGCTACACCTTC. This codes for CASSSSGTGLRSYTF.

V usage is TRBV2 and J usage is TRBJ1-5; a possible D gene is TRBD1 (5 bases). Trimming took 1 base from V and 5 from J, leaving 21 bases between them. This CDR3 has 18 residues. The germline V gene has CDR1 SNHLY and CDR2 FYNNEI. The CDR3 spells CASSEGDPLPDQHQPQHF. The CDR3 DNA follows: TGTGCCAGCAGTGAAGGGGACCCACTCCCGGACCAACATCAGCCCCAGCATTTT.

A single count supports this clone. This chain uses TRBV15 with TRBJ1-4; 9 nucleotides agree with TRBD1. CDR1 is LNHNV, CDR2 YYDKDF, per germline (reference sequence). This CDR3 contains 18 residues. V lost 5 bases and J lost 8; bases outside the gene matches: 18. The CDR3 DNA follows: TGTGCCACCAGCCCGGACCCCACCCACGACAGGGGGAAGGAAAAACTGTTTTTT. This gives the protein CATSPDPTHDRGKEKLFF.

The V and J genes are TRBV7-9 and TRBJ1-1; possible D gene TRBD1, 5 bases. V gave up 0 bases and J gave up 6 bases, with 14 bases separating them. Germline V gives CDR1 SEHNR, CDR2 FQNEAQ (reference sequence). The CDR3 sequence is 15 residues long. Here the CDR3 DNA reads TGTGCCAGCAGCTTAGCGCCAGGAGGGGCTCCTGAAGCTTTCTTT. Translating gives CASSLAPGGAPEAFF. The whole variable domain, remainder taken from reference TRBV7-9 and TRBJ1-1, is DTGVSQNPRHKITKRGQNVTFRCDPISEHNRLYWYRQTLGQGPEFLTYFQNEAQLEKSRLLSDRFSAERPKGSFSTLEIQRTEQGDSAMYLCASSLAPGGAPEAFFGQGTRLTVV.

The chain employs TRBV7-3 and TRBJ2-1, with D tentatively TRBD1 (5 bases). CDR1 is SGHTA, CDR2 FQGTGA, per germline. The CDR3 loop spans 17 amino acids. The ends were cut back, 1 base at V and 0 bases at J, with 13 bases in the middle. CDR3 region: CASSLSRHRSSYNEQFF. The DNA for the CDR3 is TGTGCCAGCAGCTTAAGCAGGCACAGGAGCTCCTACAATGAGCAGTTCTTC.

The CDR3 reads CASSLSAQGLGGYTF. The DNA for the CDR3 is TGTGCCAGCAGTTTATCCGCACAGGGACTCGGTGGCTACACCTTC. This rearrangement joins TRBV27 to TRBJ1-2, with a weak D call TRBD1 (6 bases). Germline CDR1 reads MNHEY; CDR2 reads SMNVEV (reference sequence). The V gene lost 0 bases and the J gene lost 7 bases, with 15 bases spanning the gap. The CDR3 runs to 15 residues.

This chain connects TRBV15 to TRBJ2-5; TRBD1 agrees at 8 bases. After removal of 3 bases from V and 1 base from J, the junction contained 4 bases not matched to a gene. This CDR3 has 15 residues. Per germline, CDR1 LNHNV and CDR2 YYDKDF (reference sequence). The CDR3 DNA is TGTGCCACCAGCAGCCCCGACAGGGGCCAAGAGACCCAGTACTTC. Translated: CATSSPDRGQETQYF. The whole variable domain, remainder taken from reference TRBV15 and TRBJ2-5, is DAMVIQNPRYQVTQFGKPVTLSCSQTLNHNVMYWYQQKSSQAPKLLFHYYDKDFNNEADTPDNFQSRRPNTSFCFLDIRSPGLGDTAMYLCATSSPDRGQETQYFGPGTRLLVL.

The V and J genes are TRBV6-5 and TRBJ2-1; maybe TRBD2 (6 bases). CDR1 and CDR2 (germline): MNHEY, SVGAGI. With 2 bases removed from V and 6 bases from J, the gap between germline ends came to 8 bases. CDR3 length: 13 amino acids. The CDR3, as DNA: TGTGCCAGCAGTTACCGGGGAGGCAATGAGCAGTTCTTC. Its translation is CASSYRGGNEQFF.

J is TRBJ2-7 and V is TRBV12-5; TRBD1 matches at 7 bases. Germline V gene sequence: CDR1 LGHNT, CDR2 FRNRAP. V lost 6 bases to trimming and J lost 6 bases; unmatched junction nucleotides: 11. The CDR3 runs 14 residues. In DNA, the CDR3 is TGTGCTAGTGGCCGCCAAGGGGGCCGGGGCGAGCAGTACGTC. Translation: CASGRQGGRGEQYV.